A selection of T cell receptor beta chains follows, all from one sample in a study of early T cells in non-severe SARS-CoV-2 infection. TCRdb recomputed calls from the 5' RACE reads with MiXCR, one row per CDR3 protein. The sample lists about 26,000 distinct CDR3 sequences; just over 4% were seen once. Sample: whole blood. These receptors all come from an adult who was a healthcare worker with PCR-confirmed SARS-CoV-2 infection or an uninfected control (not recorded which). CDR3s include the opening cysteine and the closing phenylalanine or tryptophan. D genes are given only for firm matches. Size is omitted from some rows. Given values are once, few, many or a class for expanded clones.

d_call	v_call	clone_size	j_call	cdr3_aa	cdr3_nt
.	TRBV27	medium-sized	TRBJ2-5	CASTQRQAGETQYF	TGTGCCAGCACTCAGAGACAAGCTGGCGAGACCCAGTACTTC
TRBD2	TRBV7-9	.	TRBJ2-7	CASSLVPSGDYEQYF	TGTGCCAGCAGCTTAGTCCCTAGCGGGGACTACGAGCAGTACTTC
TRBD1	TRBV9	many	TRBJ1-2	CASSGQGDYGYTF	TGTGCCAGCAGCGGACAGGGGGACTATGGCTACACCTTC
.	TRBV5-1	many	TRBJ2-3	CASSQGDPGTDTQYF	TGCGCCAGCAGCCAAGGGGACCCAGGCACAGATACGCAGTATTTT
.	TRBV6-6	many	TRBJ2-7	CASSYKGVPYEQYF	TGTGCCAGCAGTTACAAGGGGGTTCCCTACGAGCAGTACTTC
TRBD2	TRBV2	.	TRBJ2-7	CASTSSGELKPEQYF	TGTGCCAGCACGTCTAGCGGCGAACTTAAACCCGAGCAGTACTTC
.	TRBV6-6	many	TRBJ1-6	CASSYDGSNSPLHF	TGTGCCAGCAGTTATGACGGCAGTAATTCACCCCTCCACTTT
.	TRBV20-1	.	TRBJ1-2	CSARVGRELYGYTF	TGCAGTGCTAGAGTCGGCAGGGAGTTGTATGGCTACACCTTC
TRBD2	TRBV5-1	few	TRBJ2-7	CASSLGLAGDEQYF	TGCGCCAGCAGCTTGGGGCTAGCGGGAGACGAGCAGTACTTC
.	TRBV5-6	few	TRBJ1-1	CASSSGPKAFF	TGTGCCAGCAGCTCTGGGCCCAAAGCTTTCTTT
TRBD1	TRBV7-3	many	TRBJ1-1	CASSSTGGPEAFF	TGTGCCAGCAGCAGCACAGGGGGGCCTGAAGCTTTCTTT
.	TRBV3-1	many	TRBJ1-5	CASSQDAGNQPQHF	TGTGCCAGCAGCCAAGACGCTGGGAATCAGCCCCAGCATTTT
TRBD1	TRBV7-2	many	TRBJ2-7	CASSLGGQSSYEQYF	TGTGCCAGCAGCCTTGGGGGACAGAGTTCATACGAGCAGTACTTC
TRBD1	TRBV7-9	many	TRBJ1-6	CASSSQPTGYNSPLHF	TGTGCCAGCAGCTCGCAACCGACAGGGTATAATTCACCCCTCCACTTT
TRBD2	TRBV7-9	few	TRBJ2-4	CASSSNRDYNIQYF	TGTGCCAGCAGCTCCAATCGGGACTACAACATTCAGTACTTC
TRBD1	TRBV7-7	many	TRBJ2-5	CASSTRTGGNAQETQYF	TGTGCTAGCAGCACCAGGACAGGGGGAAACGCCCAAGAGACCCAGTACTTC
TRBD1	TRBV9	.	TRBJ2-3	CASSVTGGAVTDTQYF	TGTGCCAGCAGCGTCACAGGGGGCGCCGTCACAGATACGCAGTATTTT
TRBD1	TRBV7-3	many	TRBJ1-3	CASSPGQGTGNTIYF	TGTGCCAGCAGCCCGGGACAGGGGACAGGAAACACCATATATTTT
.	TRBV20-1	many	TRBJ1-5	CSARDLNHAEYSNQPQHF	TGCAGTGCTAGAGATCTCAATCACGCGGAATATAGCAATCAGCCCCAGCATTTT
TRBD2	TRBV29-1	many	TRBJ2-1	CSAFGLVAGDEQFF	TGCAGCGCATTTGGATTGGTAGCGGGAGACGAGCAGTTCTTC
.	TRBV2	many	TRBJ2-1	CASSSGSNEQFF	TGTGCCAGCAGTTCTGGTAGCAATGAGCAGTTCTTC
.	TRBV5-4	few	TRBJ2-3	CASSLAGTPQGDTQYF	TGTGCCAGCAGCTTGGCCGGGACACCCCAGGGGGATACGCAGTATTTT
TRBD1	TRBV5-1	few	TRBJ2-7	CASSVGQGLDEQYF	TGCGCCAGCAGCGTAGGACAGGGGCTCGACGAGCAGTACTTC
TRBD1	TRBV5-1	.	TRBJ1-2	CASSFPDRGNYGYTF	TGCGCCAGCAGCTTTCCGGACAGGGGCAACTATGGCTACACCTTC
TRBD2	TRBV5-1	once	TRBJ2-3	CASSSGLAEVHSPDTRYF	TGCGCCAGCAGCTCGGGACTAGCGGAGGTACACAGCCCGGATACGCGGTATTTT
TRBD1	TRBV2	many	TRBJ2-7	CASSKQGIGYEQYF	TGTGCCAGCAGTAAACAGGGGATTGGCTACGAGCAGTACTTC
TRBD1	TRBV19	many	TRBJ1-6	CASRLNLGQLDSPLHF	TGTGCCAGTAGACTAAATTTGGGACAGTTGGATTCACCCCTCCACTTT
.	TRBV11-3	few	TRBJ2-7	CASSFGDEQYF	TGTGCCAGCAGCTTCGGGGACGAGCAGTACTTC
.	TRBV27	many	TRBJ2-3	CASSPRGLSASDTQYF	TGTGCCAGCAGTCCCCGAGGTCTGTCCGCCTCCGATACGCAGTATTTT
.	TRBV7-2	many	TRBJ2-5	CASSASPGTKETQYF	TGTGCCAGCAGCGCGTCACCCGGGACAAAAGAGACCCAGTACTTC
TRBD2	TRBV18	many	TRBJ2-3	CASSPGRERDTQYF	TGTGCCAGCTCACCTGGGCGGGAGCGCGATACGCAGTATTTT
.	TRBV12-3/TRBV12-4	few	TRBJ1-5	CASRPQGGNNQPQHF	TGTGCCAGCAGGCCCCAGGGAGGGAACAATCAGCCCCAGCATTTT
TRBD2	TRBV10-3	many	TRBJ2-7	CAISDSLAGGTREQYF	TGTGCCATCAGTGATTCACTAGCGGGAGGGACTAGAGAGCAGTACTTC
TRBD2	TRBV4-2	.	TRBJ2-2	CASSQAASGRYTGELFF	TGTGCCAGCAGCCAAGCGGCTAGCGGGAGGTACACCGGGGAGCTGTTTTTT
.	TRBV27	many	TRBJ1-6	CASSQGLTSSYNSPLHF	TGTGCCAGCAGTCAGGGCCTAACAAGCTCCTATAATTCACCCCTCCACTTT
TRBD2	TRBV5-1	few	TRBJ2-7	CASNLRPSGYYEQYF	TGCGCCAGCAATCTACGGCCTAGCGGCTACTACGAGCAGTACTTC
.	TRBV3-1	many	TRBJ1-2	CASSLTGEHYGYTF	TGTGCCAGCAGCTTAACCGGGGAGCACTATGGCTACACCTTC
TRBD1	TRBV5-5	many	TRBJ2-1	CASSFGDSAEQFF	TGTGCCAGCAGCTTTGGGGACAGCGCGGAGCAGTTCTTC
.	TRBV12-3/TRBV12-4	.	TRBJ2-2	CASSLGKGRTGELFF	TGTGCCAGCAGTTTAGGCAAGGGAAGGACCGGGGAGCTGTTTTTT
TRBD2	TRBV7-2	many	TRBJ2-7	CASSLAAGVYEQYF	TGTGCCAGCAGCTTAGCAGCGGGAGTTTACGAGCAGTACTTC
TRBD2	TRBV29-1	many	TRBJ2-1	CSVVRGILADRSSYNEQFF	TGCAGCGTTGTCCGGGGGATCCTAGCGGATAGGAGCTCCTACAATGAGCAGTTCTTC
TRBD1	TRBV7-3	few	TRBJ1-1	CASSLTGSGEKAFF	TGTGCCAGCAGCTTGACAGGGAGTGGGGAGAAAGCTTTCTTT